This TCR beta chain was sequenced for a study of blood T cell repertoires in COVID-19. Study overall: Collection of acute and convalescent COVID-19 samples took place in the United States, Italy and Spain. In each case, the material was cDNA or gDNA derived from T cells, B-cell-depleted T cells, or PBMCs.

There are 16 residues in the CDR3. Looked up from germline, CDR1 is SGHRS and CDR2 is YFSETQ. V lost 4 bases and J lost 12; bases outside the gene matches: 19. Seattle cases were enrolled at active infection and followed longitudinally. Profiling relied on immunoSEQ multiplex PCR, and the TCRdb table lists in-frame clones only, not all of them. Here the sample spans around 260,000 clones, 70% to 90% being singletons. The rearrangement links TRBV5-1 to TRBJ2-1; 7 bases are a match to TRBD2. The material sequenced was peripheral blood. The sequence was collected from a woman aged 55-69 years with COVID-19, enrolled during active disease. CDR3 loop: CASSPGTGGFLYRQFF. The CDR3, as DNA: TGCGCCAGCAGCCCCGGGACGGGGGGATTTCTCTATCGGCAGTTCTTC.